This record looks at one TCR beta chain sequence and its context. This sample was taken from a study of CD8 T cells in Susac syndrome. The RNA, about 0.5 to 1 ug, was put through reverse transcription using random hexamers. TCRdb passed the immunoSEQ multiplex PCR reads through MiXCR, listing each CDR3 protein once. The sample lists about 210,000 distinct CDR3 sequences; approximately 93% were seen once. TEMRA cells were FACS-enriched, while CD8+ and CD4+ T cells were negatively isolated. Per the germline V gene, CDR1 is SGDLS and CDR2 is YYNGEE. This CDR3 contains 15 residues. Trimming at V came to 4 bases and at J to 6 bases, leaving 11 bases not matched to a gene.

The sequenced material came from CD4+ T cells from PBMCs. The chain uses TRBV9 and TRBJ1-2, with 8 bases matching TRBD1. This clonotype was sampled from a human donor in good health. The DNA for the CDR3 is TGTGCCAGCAGCTTCTCGGACAGGGCGGAAGATGGCTACACCTTC. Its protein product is CASSFSDRAEDGYTF.